Described below is a single TCR beta chain sequence and its context. The antigen remains unidentified. The data belong to a study of regulatory dendritic cells for organ transplantation. Findings and limits, study-wide: Of resting T cell subsets, memory CD8+ had the most alloreactive clonotypes. Naive T cells showed high diversity, memory cells less, memory CD8+ least.

CFSE-labeled sorted T cells met regulatory or mature dendritic cells for 4 to 6 days. Memory T cells were CD45RO+, naive were CD45RA+, sorted by FACS. Repertoires were generated with immunoSEQ multiplex PCR, while TCRdb's copy carries only in-frame clones and drops some. The data show about 21,000 clones, with approximately 83% seen just once and roughly 0.26% held by the top ten. The receptor comes from a human donor in good health. Source material: naive CD4+ T cells from blood cultured with dendritic cells. This sample's subset: CD45RA+ naive T cells.

The CDR3 sequence: CASSPGTGGQPQHF. Written as DNA, the CDR3 is TGTGCCAGCAGCCCTGGGACAGGGGGTCAGCCCCAGCATTTT. The chain carries TRBV7-2 and TRBJ1-5, with 11 bases identical to TRBD1. The CDR3 sequence is 14 residues long. Germline CDR1 reads SGHTA; CDR2 reads FQGNSA. Trimming cost V 5 bases and J 6 bases; bases outside gene matches: 3.